These T cell receptor beta chains were read from a single sample in a study of cytomegalovirus exposure and HLA in healthy donors. Clones were read by immunoSEQ multiplex PCR, and TCRdb kept only the in-frame ones, dropping some. Among about 190,000 clones listed, 70% to 75% were seen once. The sequencing sample was made of PBMCs. The receptors here all came from a man in his thirties or forties in good health and CMV-seropositive. The CDR3 runs from the conserved cysteine through the conserved F or W. Each record gives: V gene, J gene, clone size, D gene, CDR3 DNA, CDR3 protein. The D gene is left open where the match is weak. Part of the rows lack a size; the others show once, few, many or a class for expanded clones.

V: TRBV7-2
J: TRBJ1-6
size: -
D: -
DNA: TGTGCCAGCAGCCCCCGAGGGGGTCGAGATTCACCCCTCCACTTT
CDR3: CASSPRGGRDSPLHF

V: TRBV7-6
J: TRBJ1-2
size: once
D: TRBD1
DNA: TGTGCCAGCAGTCGGGACAGCCTTTATGGCTACACCTTC
CDR3: CASSRDSLYGYTF

V: TRBV7-3
J: TRBJ2-1
size: -
D: TRBD2
DNA: TGTGCCAGCAGCACCACAGGTCGGTCCAGCGGGAGGGACCACAATGAGCAGTTCTTC
CDR3: CASSTTGRSSGRDHNEQFF

V: TRBV7-8
J: TRBJ1-5
size: once
D: TRBD1
DNA: TGTGCCAGCAGCCCTGGACAGGGAAACCAGCCCCAGCATTTT
CDR3: CASSPGQGNQPQHF

V: TRBV11-2
J: TRBJ2-5
size: once
D: TRBD1
DNA: TGTGCCAGCAGCAGGGACAGGGCGGAGACCCAGTACTTC
CDR3: CASSRDRAETQYF

V: TRBV5-4
J: TRBJ2-7
size: -
D: -
DNA: TGTGCCAGCAGCTTGGGAGCGGACTACGAGCAGTACTTC
CDR3: CASSLGADYEQYF

V: TRBV27
J: TRBJ1-2
size: -
D: TRBD1
DNA: TGTGCCAGCAGCCTGGACAGGGCACCGGGTGGCTACACCTTC
CDR3: CASSLDRAPGGYTF

V: TRBV30
J: TRBJ2-4
size: -
D: -
DNA: TGTGCCTGGAGTACCCTGCGGCCGGGGAACATTCAGTACTTC
CDR3: CAWSTLRPGNIQYF

V: TRBV9
J: TRBJ2-3
size: once
D: TRBD2
DNA: TGTGCCAGCAGCCCCAGCGGGGGGGCCGCAGATACGCAGTATTTT
CDR3: CASSPSGGAADTQYF

V: TRBV10-3
J: TRBJ1-5
size: -
D: -
DNA: TGTGCCATCAGTGAGTCGGGGAGGACCCAGCCCCAGCATTTT
CDR3: CAISESGRTQPQHF

V: TRBV19
J: TRBJ2-7
size: few
D: TRBD1
DNA: TGTGCCAGTAGGCCTGGGACAGACTGGGACGAGCAGTACTTC
CDR3: CASRPGTDWDEQYF

V: TRBV30
J: TRBJ2-5
size: -
D: -
DNA: TGTGCCTGGAGTCGTGGAGCAGAAGAGACCCAGTACTTC
CDR3: CAWSRGAEETQYF

V: TRBV9
J: TRBJ1-4
size: -
D: TRBD1
DNA: TGTGCCAGCAGTTCCAACACGGGACAGGCTAATGAAAAACTGTTTTTT
CDR3: CASSSNTGQANEKLFF

V: TRBV7-9
J: TRBJ1-1
size: -
D: -
DNA: TGTGCCAGCAGCTTAACTGCAGAGGGTGAAGCTTTCTTT
CDR3: CASSLTAEGEAFF

V: TRBV4-3
J: TRBJ2-7
size: -
D: -
DNA: TGCGCCAGCAGCCAAGATCCCTCAGACTCCTACGAGCAGTACTTC
CDR3: CASSQDPSDSYEQYF

V: TRBV5-4
J: TRBJ2-7
size: -
D: TRBD1
DNA: TGTGCCAGCAGCTTGGGGGGACAGGGAGCTCGATACGAGCAGTACTTC
CDR3: CASSLGGQGARYEQYF

V: TRBV27
J: TRBJ2-1
size: -
D: TRBD2
DNA: TGTGCCAGCAGTAACGGACTAGCGGGGGGGCTCTACAATGAGCAGTTCTTC
CDR3: CASSNGLAGGLYNEQFF

V: TRBV5-4
J: TRBJ1-2
size: -
D: -
DNA: TGTGCCAGCAGCTTGGTTCGACGGGGTGGTGGCTACACCTTC
CDR3: CASSLVRRGGGYTF

V: TRBV6-6
J: TRBJ2-7
size: -
D: -
DNA: TGTGCCAGCGGGGCCATCTCCTACGAGCAGTGCTTC
CDR3: CASGAISYEQCF

V: TRBV28
J: TRBJ2-7
size: -
D: TRBD1
DNA: TGTGCCAGCAGCCGCCCCCAGGGGGCCTATGAGCAGTACTTC
CDR3: CASSRPQGAYEQYF

V: TRBV7-9
J: TRBJ2-5
size: -
D: -
DNA: TGTTCCAGCAGCTTAGGAGATTTCCAAGAGACCCAGTACTTC
CDR3: CSSSLGDFQETQYF

V: TRBV30
J: TRBJ1-3
size: -
D: -
DNA: TGTGCCTGGAGCCTTGGGGGGAACTCTGGAAACACCATATATTTT
CDR3: CAWSLGGNSGNTIYF

V: TRBV6-6
J: TRBJ1-1
size: -
D: -
DNA: TGTGCCAGCAGTTACACAGGGCGCACTGAAGCTTTCTTT
CDR3: CASSYTGRTEAFF

V: TRBV2
J: TRBJ2-6
size: -
D: TRBD2
DNA: TGTGCCAGCAGTCGACGGGGGGCGGGAGGTGGCAACGTCCTGACTTTC
CDR3: CASSRRGAGGGNVLTF

V: TRBV6-6
J: TRBJ1-5
size: -
D: TRBD1
DNA: TGTGCCAGCAGTCCCGGGACAGGCGACCGTCAGCCCCAGCATTTT
CDR3: CASSPGTGDRQPQHF

V: TRBV7-4
J: TRBJ2-3
size: few
D: TRBD2
DNA: TGTGCCAGCAGCTTCCCTTTTATGGGACTAGCGGGTAGCACAGATACGCAGTATTTT
CDR3: CASSFPFMGLAGSTDTQYF

V: TRBV15
J: TRBJ2-1
size: -
D: -
DNA: TGTGCCACCAGCAGAGGCCCAAACATATACAATGAGCAGTTCTTC
CDR3: CATSRGPNIYNEQFF

V: TRBV4-1
J: TRBJ1-4
size: -
D: -
DNA: TGCGCCAGCAGCCCCGAAAGGGGTCTTAATGAAAAACTGTTTTTT
CDR3: CASSPERGLNEKLFF

V: TRBV9
J: TRBJ2-1
size: -
D: TRBD2
DNA: TGTGCCAGCAGCGACCGCCATCCAGCGGGGGTATCCAACAATGAGCAGTTCTTC
CDR3: CASSDRHPAGVSNNEQFF

V: TRBV29-1
J: TRBJ2-2
size: -
D: -
DNA: TGCAGCGTCTCGACTGCCGCGAACACCGGGGAGCTGTTTTTT
CDR3: CSVSTAANTGELFF

V: TRBV12-1
J: TRBJ2-7
size: -
D: -
DNA: TGTGCCAGCAGCTATCAGGGACAGGGGGTCTCCTACGAGCAGTACTTC
CDR3: CASSYQGQGVSYEQYF

V: TRBV28
J: TRBJ1-6
size: -
D: TRBD1
DNA: TGTGCCAGCAGCCGAGACAGGGAGAATTCACCCCTCCACTTT
CDR3: CASSRDRENSPLHF

V: TRBV11-2
J: TRBJ2-7
size: -
D: TRBD2
DNA: TGTGCCAGCAGTAGGGTAAGCGGGAGGAGCTCCTACGAGCAGTACTTC
CDR3: CASSRVSGRSSYEQYF

V: TRBV15
J: TRBJ1-4
size: -
D: TRBD1
DNA: TGTGCCACCAGCAGACCCACAGGGGGCGTTGAAAAACTGTTTTTT
CDR3: CATSRPTGGVEKLFF

V: TRBV30
J: TRBJ2-1
size: -
D: -
DNA: TGTGCCTGGAGTTTTTGGGGGCATGGTGAGCAGTTCTTC
CDR3: CAWSFWGHGEQFF

V: TRBV14
J: TRBJ1-4
size: -
D: -
DNA: TGTGCCAGCAGCCACCTTGGGACAAGATCCAGAAATGAAAAACTGTTTTTT
CDR3: CASSHLGTRSRNEKLFF

V: TRBV6-6
J: TRBJ2-3
size: few
D: TRBD2
DNA: TGTGCCAGCAGTTACCCCCAGCGGGAGGGAAATACGCAGTATTTT
CDR3: CASSYPQREGNTQYF

V: TRBV19
J: TRBJ1-2
size: -
D: -
DNA: TGTGCCAGTATGGAGGGGATCTATGGCTACACCTTC
CDR3: CASMEGIYGYTF

V: TRBV27
J: TRBJ1-5
size: -
D: TRBD1
DNA: TGTGCCAGCAGTTTTCAGGGACAGGCGGGCCAGCCCCAGCATTTT
CDR3: CASSFQGQAGQPQHF

V: TRBV11-3
J: TRBJ2-1
size: -
D: -
DNA: TGTGCCAGCAGCAGTGGGAGTAGCGCTGGGCAGTTCTTC
CDR3: CASSSGSSAGQFF

V: TRBV19
J: TRBJ2-6
size: few
D: -
DNA: TGTGCCAGTAGTCCCCACAGTCCCGGGGCCAACGTCCTGACTTTC
CDR3: CASSPHSPGANVLTF

V: TRBV5-5
J: TRBJ1-4
size: few
D: -
DNA: TGTGCCAGCAGTTTTTCCGGGACTAATGAAAAACTGTTTTTT
CDR3: CASSFSGTNEKLFF

V: TRBV7-6
J: TRBJ2-1
size: few
D: -
DNA: TGTGCCAGCAGCTTAGGTCCCCGAGCCAATGAGCAGTTCTTC
CDR3: CASSLGPRANEQFF

V: TRBV5-1
J: TRBJ2-5
size: -
D: TRBD1
DNA: TGCGCCAGCAGTTCTCCCGGGACAGCCTACCAAGAGACCCAGTACTTC
CDR3: CASSSPGTAYQETQYF

V: TRBV27
J: TRBJ2-2
size: -
D: TRBD1
DNA: TGTGCCAGCAATACGGACAGGGGGATGGCCGGGGAGCTGTTTTTT
CDR3: CASNTDRGMAGELFF